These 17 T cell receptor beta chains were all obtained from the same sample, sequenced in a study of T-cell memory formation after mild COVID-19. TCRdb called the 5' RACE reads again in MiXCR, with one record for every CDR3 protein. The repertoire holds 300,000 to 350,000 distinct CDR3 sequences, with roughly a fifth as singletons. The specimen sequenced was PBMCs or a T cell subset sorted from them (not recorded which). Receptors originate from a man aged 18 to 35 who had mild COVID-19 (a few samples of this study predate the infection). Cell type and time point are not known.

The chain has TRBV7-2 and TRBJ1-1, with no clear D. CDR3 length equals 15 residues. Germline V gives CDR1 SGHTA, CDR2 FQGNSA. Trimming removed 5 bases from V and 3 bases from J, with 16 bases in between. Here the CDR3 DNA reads TGTGCCAGCAGCCCTCGGAGTGGGGAGTACACTGAAGCTTTCTTT. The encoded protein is CASSPRSGEYTEAFF.

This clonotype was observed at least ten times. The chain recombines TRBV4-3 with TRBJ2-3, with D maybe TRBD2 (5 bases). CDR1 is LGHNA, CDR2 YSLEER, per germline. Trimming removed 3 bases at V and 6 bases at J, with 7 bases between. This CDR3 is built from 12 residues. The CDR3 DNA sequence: TGCGCCAGCAGCCACACGGGGGATACGCAGTATTTT. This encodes CASSHTGDTQYF.

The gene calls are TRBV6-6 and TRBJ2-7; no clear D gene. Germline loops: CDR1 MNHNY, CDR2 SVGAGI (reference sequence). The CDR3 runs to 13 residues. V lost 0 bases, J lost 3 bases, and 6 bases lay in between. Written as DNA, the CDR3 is TGTGCCAGCAGTTACTCCAGTAACTACGAGCAGTACGTC. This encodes CASSYSSNYEQYV.

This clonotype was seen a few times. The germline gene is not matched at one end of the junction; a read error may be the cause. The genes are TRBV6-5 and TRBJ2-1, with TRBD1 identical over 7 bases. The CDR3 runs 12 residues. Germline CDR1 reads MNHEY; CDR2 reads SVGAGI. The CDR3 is CASSFRDSPKYF. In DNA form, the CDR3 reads TGTGCCAGCAGTTTCCGGGACAGTCCTAAGTACTTC.

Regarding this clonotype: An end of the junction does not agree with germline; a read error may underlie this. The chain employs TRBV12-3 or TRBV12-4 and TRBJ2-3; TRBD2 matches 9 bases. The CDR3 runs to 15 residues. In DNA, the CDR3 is TGTGCCAGCAGTCTAGCGGGGCCCCGCACAGATACGCAGTATTTT. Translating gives CASSLAGPRTDTQYF.

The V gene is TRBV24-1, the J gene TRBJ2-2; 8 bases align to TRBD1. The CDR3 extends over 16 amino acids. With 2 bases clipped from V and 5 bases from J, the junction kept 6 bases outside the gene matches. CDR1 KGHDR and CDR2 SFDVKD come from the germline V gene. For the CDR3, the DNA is TGTGCCACCAGTGATTCTCAGGGGGCTCGGACCGGGGAGCTGTTTTTT. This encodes CATSDSQGARTGELFF.

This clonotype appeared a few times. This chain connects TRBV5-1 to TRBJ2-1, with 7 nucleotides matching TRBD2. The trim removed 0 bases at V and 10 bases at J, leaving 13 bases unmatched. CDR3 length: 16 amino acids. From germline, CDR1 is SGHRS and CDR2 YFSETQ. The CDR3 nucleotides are TGCGCCAGCAGCTTGGGGGGGACTACCAGCTTCAGGGAGCAGTTCTTC. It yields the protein CASSLGGTTSFREQFF.

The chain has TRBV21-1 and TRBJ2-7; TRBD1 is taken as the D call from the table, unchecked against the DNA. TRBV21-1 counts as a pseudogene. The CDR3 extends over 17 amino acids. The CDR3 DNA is TGTGCCAGCAGCGCCCTAGCCCAGGGACAGGCCGTCTACGAGCAGTACTTC. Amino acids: CASSALAQGQAVYEQYF.

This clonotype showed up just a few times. This CDR3 reads CASSQVSQGAYNEQFF. The DNA for the CDR3 is TGCGCCAGCAGCCAAGTATCCCAGGGAGCCTACAATGAGCAGTTCTTC. The chain employs TRBV4-1 and TRBJ2-1; D assignment may be TRBD1 or TRBD2 (5 bases each). This CDR3 comprises 16 residues. The germline V gene encodes CDR1 MGHRA and CDR2 YSYEKL. The V end was cut by 1 base, the J end by 2 bases, with 12 bases between.

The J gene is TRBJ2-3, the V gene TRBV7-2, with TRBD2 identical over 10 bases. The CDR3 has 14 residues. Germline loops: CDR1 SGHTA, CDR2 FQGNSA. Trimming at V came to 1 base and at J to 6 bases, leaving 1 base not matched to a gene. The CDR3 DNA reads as TGTGCCAGCAGCTTAGAGCGGGGGGGTGATACGCAGTATTTT. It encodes CASSLERGGDTQYF.

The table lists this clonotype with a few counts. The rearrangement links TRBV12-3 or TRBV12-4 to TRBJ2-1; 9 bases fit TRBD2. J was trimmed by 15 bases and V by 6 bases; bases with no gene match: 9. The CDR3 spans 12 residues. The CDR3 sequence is CASSYIAGAPFF. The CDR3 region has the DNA TGTGCCAGCAGCTATATAGCGGGGGCCCCGTTCTTC.

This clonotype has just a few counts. The CDR3 loop is CASSGAGRYGYTF. Written as DNA, the CDR3 is TGTGCCAGCAGCGGGGCAGGGCGCTATGGCTACACCTTC. The chain couples TRBV2 to TRBJ1-2; a possible D gene is TRBD1 (5 bases). The CDR3 is made up of 13 amino acids. The V end lost 6 bases, the J end lost 4 bases, and 12 bases lay between the germline ends. From germline, CDR1 is SNHLY and CDR2 FYNNEI.

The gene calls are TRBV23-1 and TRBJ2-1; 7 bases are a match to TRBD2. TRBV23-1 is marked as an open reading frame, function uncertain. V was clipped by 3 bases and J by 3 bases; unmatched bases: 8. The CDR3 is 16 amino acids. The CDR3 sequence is CASSHVCGGDYNEQFF. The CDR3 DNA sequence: TGCGCCAGCAGTCACGTTTGCGGGGGTGACTACAATGAGCAGTTCTTC.

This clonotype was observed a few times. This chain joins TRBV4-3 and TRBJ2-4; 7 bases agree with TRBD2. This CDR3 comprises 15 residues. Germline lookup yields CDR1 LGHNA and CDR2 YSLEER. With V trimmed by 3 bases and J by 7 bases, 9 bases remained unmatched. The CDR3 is CASSQGGAARNIQYF. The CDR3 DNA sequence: TGCGCCAGCAGCCAGGGAGGGGCTGCGAGGAACATTCAGTACTTC.

CDR3 sequence reads: CASSPLVGAGGEKLFF. CDR3 DNA sequence: TGCGCCAGCAGCCCCCTTGTAGGGGCCGGTGGTGAAAAACTGTTTTTT. This chain uses TRBV5-1 with TRBJ1-4; weak D call: TRBD1 (5 bases). CDR1 SGHRS and CDR2 YFSETQ come from the germline V gene. The CDR3 covers 16 residues. The V end was cut by 4 bases, the J end by 7 bases, with 20 bases between.

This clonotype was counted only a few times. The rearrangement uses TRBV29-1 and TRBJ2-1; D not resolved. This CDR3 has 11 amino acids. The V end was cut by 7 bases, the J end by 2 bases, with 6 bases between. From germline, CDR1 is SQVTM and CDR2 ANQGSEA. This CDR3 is CSARAYNEQFF. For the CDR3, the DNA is TGCAGCGCGCGTGCCTACAATGAGCAGTTCTTC.

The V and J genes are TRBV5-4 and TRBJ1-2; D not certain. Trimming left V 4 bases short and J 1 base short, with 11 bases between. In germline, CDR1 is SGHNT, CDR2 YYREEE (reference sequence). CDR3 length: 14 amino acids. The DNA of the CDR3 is TGTGCCAGCAGCGTCTTAGTTGGTAACTATGGCTACACCTTC. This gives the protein CASSVLVGNYGYTF.